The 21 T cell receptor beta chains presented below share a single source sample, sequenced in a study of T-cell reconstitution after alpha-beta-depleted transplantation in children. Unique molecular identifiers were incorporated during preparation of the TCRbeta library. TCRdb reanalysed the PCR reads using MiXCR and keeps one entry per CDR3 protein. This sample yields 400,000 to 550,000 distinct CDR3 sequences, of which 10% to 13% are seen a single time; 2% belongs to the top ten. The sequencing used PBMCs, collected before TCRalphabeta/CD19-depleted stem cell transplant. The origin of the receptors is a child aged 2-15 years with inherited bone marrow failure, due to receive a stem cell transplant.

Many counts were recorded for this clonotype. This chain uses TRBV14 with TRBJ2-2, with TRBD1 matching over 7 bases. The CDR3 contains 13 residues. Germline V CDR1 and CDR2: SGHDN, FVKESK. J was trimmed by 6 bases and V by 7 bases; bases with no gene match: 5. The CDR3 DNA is TGTGCCAGCAACGAACAGGGGCCCGGGGAGCTGTTTTTT. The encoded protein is CASNEQGPGELFF.

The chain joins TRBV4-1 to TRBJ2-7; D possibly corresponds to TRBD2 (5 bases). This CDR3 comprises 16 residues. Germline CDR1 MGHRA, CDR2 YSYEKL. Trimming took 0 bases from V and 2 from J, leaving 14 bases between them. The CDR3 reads CASSQDRGRLAYEQYF. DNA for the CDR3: TGCGCCAGCAGCCAAGATCGAGGGAGATTGGCCTACGAGCAGTACTTC.

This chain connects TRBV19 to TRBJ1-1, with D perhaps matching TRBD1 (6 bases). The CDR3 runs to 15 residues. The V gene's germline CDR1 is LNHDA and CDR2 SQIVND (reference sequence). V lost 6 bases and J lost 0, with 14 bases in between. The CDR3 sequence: CASRAEGEMNTEAFF. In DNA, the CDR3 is TGTGCCAGTAGAGCGGAGGGGGAAATGAACACTGAAGCTTTCTTT.

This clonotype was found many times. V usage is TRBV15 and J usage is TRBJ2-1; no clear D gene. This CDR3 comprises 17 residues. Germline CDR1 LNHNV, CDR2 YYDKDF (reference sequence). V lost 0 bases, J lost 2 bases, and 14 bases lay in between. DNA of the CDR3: TGTGCCACCAGCAGAGATTTCTCGGCTAGTGCCTACAATGAGCAGTTCTTC. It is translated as CATSRDFSASAYNEQFF. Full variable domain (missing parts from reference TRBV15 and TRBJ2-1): DAMVIQNPRYQVTQFGKPVTLSCSQTLNHNVMYWYQQKSSQAPKLLFHYYDKDFNNEADTPDNFQSRRPNTSFCFLDIRSPGLGDTAMYLCATSRDFSASAYNEQFFGPGTRLTVL.

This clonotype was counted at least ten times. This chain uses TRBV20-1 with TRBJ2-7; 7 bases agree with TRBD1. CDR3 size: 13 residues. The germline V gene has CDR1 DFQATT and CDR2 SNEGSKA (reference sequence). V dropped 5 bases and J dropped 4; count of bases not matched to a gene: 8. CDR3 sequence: CSAPGTALYEQYF. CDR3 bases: TGCAGTGCTCCCGGGACAGCTCTTTACGAGCAGTACTTC.

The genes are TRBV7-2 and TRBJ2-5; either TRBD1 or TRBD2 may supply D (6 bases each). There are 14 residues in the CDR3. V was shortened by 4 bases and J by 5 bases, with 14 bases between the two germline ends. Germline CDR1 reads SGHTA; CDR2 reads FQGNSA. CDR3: CASSSPGAAETQYF. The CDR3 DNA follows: TGTGCCAGCAGCTCCCCGGGGGCCGCGGAGACCCAGTACTTC.

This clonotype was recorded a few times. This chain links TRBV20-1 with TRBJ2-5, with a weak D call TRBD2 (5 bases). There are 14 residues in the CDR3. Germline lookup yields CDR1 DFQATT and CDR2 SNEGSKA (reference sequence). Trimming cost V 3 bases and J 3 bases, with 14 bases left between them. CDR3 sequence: CSASREQTEETQYF. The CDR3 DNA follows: TGCAGTGCTAGTCGGGAACAGACGGAAGAGACCCAGTACTTC.

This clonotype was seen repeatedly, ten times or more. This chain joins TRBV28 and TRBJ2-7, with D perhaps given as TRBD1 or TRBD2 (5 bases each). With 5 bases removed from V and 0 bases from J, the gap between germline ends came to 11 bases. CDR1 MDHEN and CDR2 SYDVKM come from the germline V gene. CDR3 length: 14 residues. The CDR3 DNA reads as TGTGCCAGCAGTCGGGACGGAAACTCCTACGAGCAGTACTTC. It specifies CASSRDGNSYEQYF.

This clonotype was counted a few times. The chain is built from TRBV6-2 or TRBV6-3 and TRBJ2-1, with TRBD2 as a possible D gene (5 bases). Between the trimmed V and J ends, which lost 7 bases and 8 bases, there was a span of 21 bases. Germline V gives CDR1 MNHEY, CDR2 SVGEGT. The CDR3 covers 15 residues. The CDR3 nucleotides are TGTGCCAGCACCCCGTTCTCGGGGAGTGTGGATGAGCAGTTCTTC. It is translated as CASTPFSGSVDEQFF.

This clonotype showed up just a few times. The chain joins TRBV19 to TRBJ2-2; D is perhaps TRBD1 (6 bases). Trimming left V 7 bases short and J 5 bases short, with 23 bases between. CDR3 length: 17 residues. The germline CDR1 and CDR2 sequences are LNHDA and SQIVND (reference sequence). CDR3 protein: CASMEMMWGRYTGELFF. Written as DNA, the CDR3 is TGTGCCAGTATGGAAATGATGTGGGGGCGCTATACCGGGGAGCTGTTTTTT.

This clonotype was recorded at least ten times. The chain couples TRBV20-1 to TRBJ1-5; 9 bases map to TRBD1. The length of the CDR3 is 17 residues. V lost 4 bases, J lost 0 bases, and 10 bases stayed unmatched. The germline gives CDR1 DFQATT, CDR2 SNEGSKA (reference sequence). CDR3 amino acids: CSAKTGGWGGSNQPQHF. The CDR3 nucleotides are TGCAGTGCTAAAACAGGGGGCTGGGGTGGTAGCAATCAGCCCCAGCATTTT.

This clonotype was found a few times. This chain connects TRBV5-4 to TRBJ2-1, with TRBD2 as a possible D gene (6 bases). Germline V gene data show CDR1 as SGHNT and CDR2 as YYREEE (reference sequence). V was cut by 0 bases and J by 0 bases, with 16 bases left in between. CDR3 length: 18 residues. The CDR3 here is CASSLVAGPLSSYNEQFF. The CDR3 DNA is TGTGCCAGCAGCTTGGTTGCGGGGCCTCTGAGCTCCTACAATGAGCAGTTCTTC.

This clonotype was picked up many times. The DNA for the CDR3 is TGCGCCAGCAGGGCAGTGGGCACAGATACGCAGTATTTT. Protein product: CASRAVGTDTQYF. The V and J genes are TRBV5-1 and TRBJ2-3, with D uncertain. CDR3 length: 13 residues. Trimming pared 5 bases from V and 1 base from J, leaving 8 bases between. Germline CDR1 is SGHRS and CDR2 is YFSETQ.

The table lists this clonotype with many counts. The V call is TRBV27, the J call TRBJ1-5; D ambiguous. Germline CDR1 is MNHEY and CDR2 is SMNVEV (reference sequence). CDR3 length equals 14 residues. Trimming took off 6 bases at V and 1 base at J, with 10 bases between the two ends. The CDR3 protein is CASSLVGSNQPQHF. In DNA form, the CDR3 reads TGTGCCAGCAGCTTAGTAGGGAGCAATCAGCCCCAGCATTTT.

CDR3 amino acids: CASSWAGADTEAFF. CDR3 DNA: TGTGCCAGCAGTTGGGCCGGCGCGGACACTGAAGCTTTCTTT. This sequence joins TRBV27 and TRBJ1-1; D remains unclear. The germline gives CDR1 MNHEY, CDR2 SMNVEV (reference sequence). The CDR3 is made up of 14 amino acids. V was cut by 4 bases and J by 3 bases, with 12 bases left in between.

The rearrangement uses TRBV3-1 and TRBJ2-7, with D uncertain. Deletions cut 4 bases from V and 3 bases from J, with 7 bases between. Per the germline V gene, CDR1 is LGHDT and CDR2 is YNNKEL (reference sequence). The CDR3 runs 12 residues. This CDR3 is CASSPSHYEQYF. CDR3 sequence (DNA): TGTGCCAGCAGCCCCTCGCACTACGAGCAGTACTTC.

The CDR3 loop is CASSSTSAADTQYF. In DNA, the CDR3 is TGTGCCAGCAGCTCGACTAGCGCGGCAGATACGCAGTATTTT. The chain employs TRBV12-3 or TRBV12-4 and TRBJ2-3, with 8 bases that match TRBD2. This CDR3 has 14 amino acids. J was trimmed by 4 bases and V by 6 bases; bases with no gene match: 6.

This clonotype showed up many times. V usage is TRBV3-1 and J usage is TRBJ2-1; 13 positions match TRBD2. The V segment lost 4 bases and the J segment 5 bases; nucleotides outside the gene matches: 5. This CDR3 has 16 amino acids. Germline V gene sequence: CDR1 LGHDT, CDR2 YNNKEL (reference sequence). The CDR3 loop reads CASSLRLAGGNNEQFF. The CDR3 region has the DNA TGTGCCAGCAGCCTCCGACTAGCGGGAGGTAACAATGAGCAGTTCTTC.

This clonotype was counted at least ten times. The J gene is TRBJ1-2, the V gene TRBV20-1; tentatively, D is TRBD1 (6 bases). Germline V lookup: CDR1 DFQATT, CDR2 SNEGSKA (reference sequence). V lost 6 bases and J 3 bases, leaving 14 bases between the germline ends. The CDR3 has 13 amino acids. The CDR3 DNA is TGCAGTGCGAAACAGGGAGGAGACTATGGCTACACCTTC. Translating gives CSAKQGGDYGYTF.

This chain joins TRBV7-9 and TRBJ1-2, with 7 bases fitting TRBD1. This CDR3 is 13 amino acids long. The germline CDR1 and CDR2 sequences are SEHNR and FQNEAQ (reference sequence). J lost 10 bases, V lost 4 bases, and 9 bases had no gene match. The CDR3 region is CASSSTGTNNYTF. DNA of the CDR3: TGTGCCAGCAGCTCGACAGGGACGAACAACTACACCTTC.

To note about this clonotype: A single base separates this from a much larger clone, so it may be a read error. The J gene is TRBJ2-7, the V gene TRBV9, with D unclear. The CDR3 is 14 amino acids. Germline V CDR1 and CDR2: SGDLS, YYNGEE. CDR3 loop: CASSVVGSSYEQDF. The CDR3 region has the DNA TGTGCCAGCAGCGTAGTGGGCAGCTCCTACGAGCAGGACTTC.